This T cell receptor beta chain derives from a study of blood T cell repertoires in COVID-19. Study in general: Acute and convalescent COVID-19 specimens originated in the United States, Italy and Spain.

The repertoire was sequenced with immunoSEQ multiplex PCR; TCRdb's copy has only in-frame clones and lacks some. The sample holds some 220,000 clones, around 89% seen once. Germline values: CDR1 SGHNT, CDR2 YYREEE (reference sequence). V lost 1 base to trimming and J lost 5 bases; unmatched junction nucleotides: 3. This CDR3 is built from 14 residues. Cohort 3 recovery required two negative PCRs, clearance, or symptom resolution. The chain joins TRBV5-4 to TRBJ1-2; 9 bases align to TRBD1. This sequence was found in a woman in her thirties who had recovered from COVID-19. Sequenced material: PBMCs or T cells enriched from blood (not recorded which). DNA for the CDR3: TGTGCCAGCAGCTTGATAGACAGGGGGTATGGCTACACCTTC. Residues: CASSLIDRGYGYTF.